Listed here are 10 T cell receptor beta chains from one sample, sequenced in a study of T cell changes during pregnancy in multiple sclerosis. Sequencing was performed with immunoSEQ multiplex PCR; in TCRdb, only in-frame clones are kept and a portion is missing. The data contain 15,000 to 20,000 clones, 70% to 90% of them singletons. The sample consisted of CD4+ T cells from peripheral blood mononuclear cells, taken in the first trimester of pregnancy. These receptors were obtained from a female donor in good health, enrolled as a control in a pregnancy study.

V gene TRBV27 combines with J gene TRBJ2-1, with TRBD2 matching 8 bases. J was trimmed by 4 bases and V by 6 bases; bases with no gene match: 8. Germline V CDR1 and CDR2: MNHEY, SMNVEV (reference sequence). CDR3 length: 15 amino acids. The CDR3 spells CASSPGGGRYNEQFF. As DNA, the CDR3 is TGTGCCAGCAGCCCCGGGGGGGGAAGATACAATGAGCAGTTCTTC.

This clone came up once. The chain employs TRBV9 and TRBJ1-4; 8 bases line up with TRBD1. The CDR3 spans 16 residues. CDR1 is SGDLS and CDR2 is YYNGEE in the germline V gene. Trimming at V came to 4 bases and at J to 8 bases, leaving 13 bases not matched to a gene. DNA of the CDR3: TGTGCCAGCAGCCCAGGGGGGAGGGACAGGAACGAAAAACTGTTTTTT. Translation gives CASSPGGRDRNEKLFF.

This clone was observed a few times. This chain connects TRBV5-6 to TRBJ1-1; TRBD1 matches at 7 bases. The germline V gene encodes CDR1 SGHDT and CDR2 YYEEEE. This CDR3 is 16 amino acids long. Losses at the gene ends were 4 bases for V and 1 base for J; bases not matched to a gene: 10. The CDR3 DNA reads TGTGCCAGCAGCACAACCCCACAGGGGAGGAACACTGAAGCTTTCTTT. Translated, it gives CASSTTPQGRNTEAFF.

The chain recombines TRBV19 with TRBJ1-1; TRBD1 might be the D (6 bases). CDR1 is LNHDA, CDR2 SQIVND, per germline (reference sequence). The V end lost 3 bases, the J end lost 2 bases, and 10 bases lay between the germline ends. The CDR3 is 14 amino acids. Here the CDR3 reads CASSMDRINTEAFF. In DNA form, the CDR3 reads TGTGCCAGTAGTATGGACAGAATTAACACTGAAGCTTTCTTT. The complete variable domain, with remaining parts taken from reference TRBV19 and TRBJ1-1, reads DGGITQSPKYLFRKEGQNVTLSCEQNLNHDAMYWYRQDPGQGLRLIYYSQIVNDFQKGDIAEGYSVSREKKESFPLTVTSAQKNPTAFYLCASSMDRINTEAFFGQGTRLTVV.

The chain is built from TRBV15 and TRBJ2-7; possible D gene TRBD2, 5 bases. V lost 0 bases, J lost 0 bases, and 9 bases lay in between. This CDR3 spans 15 amino acids. In germline, CDR1 is LNHNV, CDR2 YYDKDF (reference sequence). The CDR3 sequence is CATSRDGSGSYEQYF. The CDR3 DNA sequence: TGTGCCACCAGCAGAGATGGAAGCGGCTCCTACGAGCAGTACTTC.

The V gene is TRBV4-2, the J gene TRBJ2-2; 7 bases agree with TRBD1. The CDR3 has 15 amino acids. V was pared by 5 bases and J by 1 base, with 4 bases of the junction left unmatched. Germline V CDR1 and CDR2: LGHNA, YNFKEQ. CDR3 coding DNA: TGTGCCAGCAGCACGGACAGGCAGAACACCGGGGAGCTGTTTTTT. Translation: CASSTDRQNTGELFF.

The chain links TRBV11-2 to TRBJ2-7; no firm D call. Germline CDR1 and CDR2: SGHAT and FQNNGV. The CDR3 is 17 amino acids. V lost 3 bases and J lost 0, with 18 bases in between. The CDR3 nucleotides are TGTGCCAGCAGCTTCTCGGTAGGCGGCTTAAGCTCCTACGAGCAGTACTTC. It translates to CASSFSVGGLSSYEQYF.

The chain carries TRBV28 and TRBJ2-1, with a tentative D call TRBD2 (5 bases). Germline V CDR1 and CDR2: MDHEN, SYDVKM. V was pared by 3 bases and J by 7 bases, with 13 bases between. The CDR3 contains 14 residues. The CDR3 is CASSFVPGRNEQFF. CDR3 nucleotide sequence: TGTGCCAGCAGTTTTGTCCCGGGAAGGAATGAGCAGTTCTTC. The full variable domain, completed using reference TRBV28 and TRBJ2-1, is DVKVTQSSRYLVKRTGEKVFLECVQDMDHENMFWYRQDPGLGLRLIYFSYDVKMKEKGDIPEGYSVSREKKERFSLILESASTNQTSMYLCASSFVPGRNEQFFGPGTRLTVL.

This clone was seen more than once but under ten times. The chain links TRBV30 to TRBJ2-7; D perhaps matches TRBD2 (5 bases). Trimming pared 5 bases from V and 5 bases from J, leaving 13 bases between. The CDR3 extends over 12 amino acids. Per germline, CDR1 GTSNPN and CDR2 SVGIG (reference sequence). The CDR3 sequence is CAWQTSLHEQYF. CDR3 bases: TGTGCCTGGCAAACTAGTTTACACGAGCAGTACTTC.

The CDR3 nucleotides read TGTGCCAGCAGTTGGAGGGGATACGAGCAGTACTTC. Its protein is CASSWRGYEQYF. The gene calls are TRBV6-6 and TRBJ2-7; D possibly corresponds to TRBD2 (6 bases). The V end was cut by 4 bases, the J end by 4 bases, with 8 bases between. Per the germline V gene, CDR1 is MNHNY and CDR2 is SVGAGI (reference sequence). The CDR3 has 12 residues.